The entry below describes one T cell receptor (beta chain). This sample is drawn from a study of T cell changes during pregnancy in multiple sclerosis. Trimming stripped 4 bases from V and 0 bases from J, with 11 bases between. Germline V gives CDR1 SGHRS, CDR2 YFSETQ. The CDR3 covers 16 residues. The method was immunoSEQ multiplex PCR; TCRdb's version includes in-frame clones alone and lacks a portion of them. The sample has about 110,000 clones; approximately 89% are singletons. The chain joins TRBV5-1 to TRBJ2-6; possible D gene TRBD1, 5 bases. The specimen was peripheral blood, collected after pregnancy. The sequence came from a female donor with multiple sclerosis, enrolled in a pregnancy study. CDR3 amino acids: CASSGAVTSGANVLTF. The CDR3 nucleotides read TGCGCCAGCAGCGGGGCGGTGACCTCTGGGGCCAACGTCCTGACTTTC.